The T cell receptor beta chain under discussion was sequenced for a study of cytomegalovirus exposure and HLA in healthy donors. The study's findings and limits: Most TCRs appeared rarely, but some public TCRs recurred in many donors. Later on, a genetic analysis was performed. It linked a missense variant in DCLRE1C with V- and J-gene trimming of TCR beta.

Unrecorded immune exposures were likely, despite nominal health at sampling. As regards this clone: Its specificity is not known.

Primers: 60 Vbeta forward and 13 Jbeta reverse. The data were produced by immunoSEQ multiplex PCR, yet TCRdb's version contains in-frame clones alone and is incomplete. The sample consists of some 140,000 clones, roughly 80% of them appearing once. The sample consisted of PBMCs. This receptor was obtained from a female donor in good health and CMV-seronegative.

CDR3 protein: CASSLDAGRYQPQHF. The DNA for the CDR3 is TGTGCCAGCAGCTTAGACGCAGGTCGCTATCAGCCCCAGCATTTT. The chain recombines TRBV7-6 with TRBJ1-5; D is unclear. CDR1 is SGHVS, CDR2 FNYEAQ, per germline. The CDR3 spans 15 residues. V was cut by 1 base and J by 5 bases, with 12 bases left in between.